These 4 T cell receptor beta chains were all obtained from the same sample, sequenced in a study of cytomegalovirus exposure and HLA in healthy donors. The PCR ran on 60 Vbeta and 13 Jbeta primers. Generated by immunoSEQ multiplex PCR, the TCRdb table keeps only in-frame clones and is missing some. The sample lists around 130,000 clones; approximately 61% were seen once. The sample taken for sequencing was PBMCs. The receptors were gathered from a man aged 30-40 years in good health and CMV-seropositive.

In this sample, this clone turned up once. This chain links TRBV5-4 with TRBJ2-5; D uncertain. The end of the DNA aligns better with TRBJ2-7, so the J call may be wrong. Germline V gene sequence: CDR1 SGHNT, CDR2 YYREEE (reference sequence). The CDR3 consists of 11 residues. The CDR3 nucleotides read TGTGCCAGCAGCTTTGGGCACGAGCAGTACTTC. As protein: CASSFGHEQYF.

The rearrangement links TRBV25-1 to TRBJ2-5, with TRBD2 matching over 13 bases. Looked up from germline, CDR1 is MGHDK and CDR2 is SYGVNS. The J segment lost 5 bases and the V segment lost 4 bases, leaving 10 bases of the junction unmatched. The CDR3 runs 17 residues. CDR3 protein: CASSVGLAGAFLETQYF. The DNA of the CDR3 is TGTGCCAGCAGTGTAGGACTAGCGGGAGCCTTCCTGGAGACCCAGTACTTC.

The chain joins TRBV4-2 to TRBJ2-5; the D is unclear. V shed 0 bases and J shed 7 bases, with 3 bases lying between them. This CDR3 spans 11 amino acids. Germline V CDR1 and CDR2: LGHNA, YNFKEQ. The CDR3 DNA is TGTGCCAGCAGCCAAGATCTGACCCAGTACTTC. It encodes CASSQDLTQYF.

This chain joins TRBV28 and TRBJ1-2, with a tentative D call TRBD1 (6 bases). Germline CDR1 is MDHEN and CDR2 is SYDVKM. The CDR3 runs to 14 residues. V was cut by 6 bases and J by 3 bases, with 14 bases left in between. This chain's CDR3 is CASRQTGPHYGYTF. The CDR3, as DNA: TGTGCCAGCAGGCAAACAGGGCCCCACTATGGCTACACCTTC.